This TCR beta chain originates from a study of T cells after yellow fever vaccination. General study points: After the booster, approximately 96% of CD4 and roughly nine tenths of CD8 primary-response clones were re-detected. Clonotypes found in both CD4 and CD8 compartments made up a small share. FACS-sorted repertoires could harbor abundant contaminating bulk-population clonotypes.

Regarding this clonotype: What it binds is unknown.

Germline V gene lookup returns CDR1 SGHRS and CDR2 YFSETQ. Trimming stripped 5 bases from V and 2 bases from J, with 18 bases between. The CDR3 covers 16 residues. The study made its TCR cDNA through 5'RACE template switching. That step introduced a universal primer site along with UMIs. TCRdb re-derived calls from the 5' RACE reads in MiXCR, one entry per CDR3 protein. The sample contains 200,000 to 300,000 distinct CDR3 sequences, roughly 13% of which appear only once. The clonotype originates from a man aged 30-40 years who received the YFV17D yellow fever vaccine. The chain recombines TRBV5-1 with TRBJ2-3; weak D call: TRBD2 (6 bases). The material sequenced was CD4+ T cells sorted from PBMCs, taken 45 days after the yellow fever booster vaccination. The CDR3 spells CASSPTPRGFTDTQYF. CDR3 nucleotides: TGCGCCAGCAGTCCAACCCCCCGGGGGTTCACAGATACGCAGTATTTT. Full variable domain (remainder filled in from reference TRBV5-1 and TRBJ2-3): KAGVTQTPRYLIKTRGQQVTLSCSPISGHRSVSWYQQTPGQGLQFLFEYFSETQRNKGNFPGRFSGRQFSNSRSEMNVSTLELGDSALYLCASSPTPRGFTDTQYFGPGTRLTVL.